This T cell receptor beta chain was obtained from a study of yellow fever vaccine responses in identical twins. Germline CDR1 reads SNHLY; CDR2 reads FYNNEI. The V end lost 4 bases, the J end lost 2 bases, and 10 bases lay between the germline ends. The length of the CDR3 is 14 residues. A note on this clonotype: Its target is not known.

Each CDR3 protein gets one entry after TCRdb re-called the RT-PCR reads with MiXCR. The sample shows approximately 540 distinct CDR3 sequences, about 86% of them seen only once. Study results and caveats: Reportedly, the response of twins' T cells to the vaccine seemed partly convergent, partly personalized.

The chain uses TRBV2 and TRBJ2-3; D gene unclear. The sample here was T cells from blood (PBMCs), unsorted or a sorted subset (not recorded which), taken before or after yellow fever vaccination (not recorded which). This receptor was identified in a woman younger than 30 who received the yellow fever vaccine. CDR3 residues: CASSAHPATDTQYF. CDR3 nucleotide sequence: TGTGCCAGCAGTGCGCACCCAGCCACAGATACGCAGTATTTT.